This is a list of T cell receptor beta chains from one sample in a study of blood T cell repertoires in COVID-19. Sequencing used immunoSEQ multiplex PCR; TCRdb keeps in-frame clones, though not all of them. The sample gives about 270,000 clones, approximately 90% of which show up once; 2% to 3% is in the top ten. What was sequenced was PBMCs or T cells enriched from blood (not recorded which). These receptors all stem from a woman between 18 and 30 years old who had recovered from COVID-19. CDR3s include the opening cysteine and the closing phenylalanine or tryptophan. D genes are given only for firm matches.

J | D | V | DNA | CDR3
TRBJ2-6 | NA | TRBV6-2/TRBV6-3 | TGTGCCAGCAGTGCGAACAGGTTTAGCTCTGGGGCCAACGTCCTGACTTTC | CASSANRFSSGANVLTF
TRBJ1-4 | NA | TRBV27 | TGTGCCAGCAGTTTTACAGGGCTCAGGGAAAAACTGTTTTTT | CASSFTGLREKLFF
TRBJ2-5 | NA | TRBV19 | TGTGCCAGTAGTATAGTTGGGGGCGCCCTGGCGGAGACCCAGTACTTC | CASSIVGGALAETQYF
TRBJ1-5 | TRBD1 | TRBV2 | TGTGCCAGCAGCCCCGGGACAGGGTCCTTTCAGCCCCAGCATTTT | CASSPGTGSFQPQHF
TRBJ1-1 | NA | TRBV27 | TGTGCCAGCAGTTTGGGGCGGCTTATGAACACTGAAGCTTTCTTT | CASSLGRLMNTEAFF
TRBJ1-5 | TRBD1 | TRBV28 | TGTGCCAGCAGTTTACGCCGGACAGGGGAAGATCAGCCCCAGCATTTT | CASSLRRTGEDQPQHF
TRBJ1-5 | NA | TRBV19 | TGTGCCAGTAGGGAGGGGTGGGTAGACAATCAGCCCCAGCATTTT | CASREGWVDNQPQHF
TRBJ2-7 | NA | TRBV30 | TGTGCTGCCACAGGGTACAACGAGCAGTACTTC | CAATGYNEQYF
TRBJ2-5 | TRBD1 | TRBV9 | TGTGCCAGCAGCGGAAGGACAGGGTTCCAAGAGACCCAGTACTTC | CASSGRTGFQETQYF
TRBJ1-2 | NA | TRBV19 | TGTGCCAGTAGCGAGGGATCTAACTATGGCTACACCTTC | CASSEGSNYGYTF
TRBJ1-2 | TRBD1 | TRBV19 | TGTGCCAGTAGTATCTCCGGGACAGGGGTGAAGGCTGGCTACACCTTC | CASSISGTGVKAGYTF
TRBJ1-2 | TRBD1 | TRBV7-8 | TGTGCCAGCAGCTTGCCCCGGACAGGGGGCCCGGATTATGGCTACACCTTC | CASSLPRTGGPDYGYTF
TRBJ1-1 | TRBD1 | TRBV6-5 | TGTGCCAGCAGTAGACAGGGGCTCACTGAAGCTTTCTTT | CASSRQGLTEAFF
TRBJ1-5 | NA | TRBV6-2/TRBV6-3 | TGTGCCAGCAGTTACGTTGGAGGGCCCCAGCCCCAGCATTTT | CASSYVGGPQPQHF
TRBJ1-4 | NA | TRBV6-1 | TGTGCCAGCAGTGACCAGGGAATCGGCGAAAAACTGTTTTTT | CASSDQGIGEKLFF
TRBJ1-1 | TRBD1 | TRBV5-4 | TGTGCCAGCAGGCCGGGACAGAAGAACACTGAAGCTTTCTTT | CASRPGQKNTEAFF